Each of the 18 T cell receptor beta chains below was sequenced from the same sample in a study of blood T cells in healthy people across ages. A J-beta primer mix and a sample-barcoded 5' primer were used in a second PCR of about 7 to 11 cycles. TCRdb reanalysed the 5' RACE reads using MiXCR and keeps one entry per CDR3 protein. The sample carries some 690,000 distinct CDR3 sequences, about 24% recorded once. The sample was blood. These receptors were collected from a man between 70 and 80 years old in good health.

This clonotype has a handful of counts. The gene calls are TRBV20-1 and TRBJ1-1, with D tentatively TRBD1 (6 bases). Germline assignment: CDR1 DFQATT and CDR2 SNEGSKA (reference sequence). V gave up 3 bases and J gave up 10 bases, with 12 bases separating them. This CDR3 has 11 amino acids. Written as DNA, the CDR3 is TGCAGTGCTAGGGACCCGGACAGAGCTTTCTTT. Translated, it gives CSARDPDRAFF.

The V gene is TRBV20-1, the J gene TRBJ2-4; 16 bases agree with TRBD2. The germline V gene has CDR1 DFQATT and CDR2 SNEGSKA (reference sequence). The CDR3 has 16 residues. V was pared by 5 bases and J by 8 bases, with 9 bases of the junction left unmatched. The CDR3 reads CSASGTSGGVRDIQYF. CDR3 DNA: TGCAGTGCTTCCGGGACTAGCGGGGGGGTACGGGACATTCAGTACTTC.

The rearrangement links TRBV29-1 to TRBJ2-3; 8 bases line up with TRBD2. CDR1 and CDR2 from the germline V gene are SQVTM and ANQGSEA. The V and J ends lost 6 bases and 6 bases, in that order; junction bases with no gene match: 11. This CDR3 contains 14 residues. DNA of the CDR3: TGCAGCGTGGCGGTGGCTGGCGGGGGGGATACGCAGTATTTT. It encodes CSVAVAGGGDTQYF.

The chain has TRBV29-1 and TRBJ2-7, with D perhaps TRBD2 (7 bases). In germline, CDR1 is SQVTM, CDR2 ANQGSEA. This CDR3 has 13 amino acids. Trimming took off 6 bases at V and 1 base at J, with 13 bases between the two ends. The CDR3 spells CSVRGGVSYEQYF. The CDR3 coding sequence is TGCAGCGTGAGAGGGGGGGTTTCCTACGAGCAGTACTTC.

Note on this clonotype: The missing conserved phenylalanine or tryptophan at the end of this CDR3 makes a read error likely. The chain recombines TRBV12-3 or TRBV12-4 with TRBJ2-5, with D maybe TRBD2 (5 bases). Trimming cost V 5 bases and J 11 bases, with 21 bases left between them. The CDR3 covers 14 residues. The CDR3 bases are TGTGCCAGCAGTAGATCACCAGCCGCGGAGGAGCAGTACGTC. Translated: CASSRSPAAEEQYV.

This clonotype was seen a handful of times. The chain is built from TRBV12-3 or TRBV12-4 and TRBJ2-5; the D is unclear. Trimming stripped 0 bases from V and 5 bases from J, with 7 bases between. The CDR3 covers 13 residues. This chain's CDR3 is CASSLAHSETQYF. The DNA of the CDR3 is TGTGCCAGCAGTTTAGCGCACTCGGAGACCCAGTACTTC.

The sample holds many counts of this clonotype. The chain joins TRBV3-1 to TRBJ2-1; 8 bases are shared with TRBD2. The CDR3 totals 16 residues. With V trimmed by 1 base and J by 12 bases, 14 bases remained unmatched. CDR1 is LGHDT and CDR2 is YNNKEL in the germline V gene (reference sequence). This chain's CDR3 is CASSQGRTSGTFGQFF. The CDR3 DNA reads TGTGCCAGCAGCCAAGGGAGAACTAGCGGAACCTTTGGGCAGTTCTTC.

This clonotype came up a few times. The V call is TRBV10-1, the J call TRBJ2-7, with a tentative D call TRBD2 (5 bases). V shed 8 bases and J shed 6 bases, with 20 bases lying between them. CDR1 is WNHNN, CDR2 SYGVQD, per germline (reference sequence). The CDR3 is made up of 14 amino acids. The CDR3 DNA reads TGCGCCAGCTTTGTACGAGACGGACGGGGCGAGCAGTACTTC. It translates to CASFVRDGRGEQYF.

A word on this clonotype: No conserved phenylalanine or tryptophan ends this CDR3, so it is likely a read error. CDR3 sequence: CASSLAGGNTGELFL. In DNA form, the CDR3 reads TGTGCCAGCAGTTTAGCGGGGGGGAACACCGGGGAGCTGTTTCTT. The chain links TRBV12-3 or TRBV12-4 to TRBJ2-2, with D perhaps TRBD2 (6 bases). This CDR3 has 15 residues. Trimming left V 0 bases short and J 1 base short, with 6 bases between.

This clonotype was counted a few times. CDR3: CSVHGRPSSTDTQYF. In DNA, the CDR3 is TGCAGCGTCCATGGACGGCCCTCTAGCACAGATACGCAGTATTTT. The rearrangement links TRBV29-1 to TRBJ2-3; D gene ambiguous. The length of the CDR3 is 15 residues. Germline CDR1 and CDR2: SQVTM and ANQGSEA. The V gene lost 6 bases and the J gene lost 0 bases, with 16 bases spanning the gap.

The V call is TRBV6-5, the J call TRBJ1-1; no definite D call. The CDR3 runs 15 residues. Trimming took off 2 bases at V and 11 bases at J, with 21 bases between the two ends. Per the germline V gene, CDR1 is MNHEY and CDR2 is SVGAGI. DNA for the CDR3: TGTGCCAGCAGTTACGTAAAAGGTCCCACCCGTGAGGCTTTCTTT. Protein sequence: CASSYVKGPTREAFF.

This clonotype has a handful of counts. The rearrangement joins TRBV20-1 to TRBJ2-7; D may be TRBD1 (5 bases). Trimming took off 6 bases at V and 6 bases at J, with 15 bases between the two ends. This CDR3 has 12 residues. Germline CDR1 and CDR2: DFQATT and SNEGSKA (reference sequence). CDR3 protein: CSANRQGGEQYV. CDR3 coding DNA: TGCAGTGCCAATCGGCAGGGCGGCGAGCAGTACGTC.

The rearrangement links TRBV29-1 to TRBJ1-4, with a weak D call TRBD1 (6 bases). CDR3 length equals 14 residues. V dropped 7 bases and J dropped 7 bases, with 19 bases sitting between them. Looked up from germline, CDR1 is SQVTM and CDR2 is ANQGSEA. CDR3 protein: CSGTDAGAGEKLFF. The CDR3 DNA reads as TGCAGCGGGACTGATGCGGGGGCTGGTGAAAAACTGTTTTTT.

J is TRBJ2-5 and V is TRBV6-1; D perhaps matches TRBD1 (6 bases). With 3 bases removed from V and 9 bases from J, the gap between germline ends came to 17 bases. Per the germline V gene, CDR1 is MNHNS and CDR2 is SASEGT. This CDR3 is built from 14 residues. The CDR3 protein is CASSDINPKGAQYF. The CDR3 coding sequence is TGTGCCAGCAGTGATATAAACCCGAAGGGGGCCCAGTACTTC.

Regarding this clonotype: A read error may be the cause here, since a much bigger clone is one base away. The rearrangement uses TRBV6-5 and TRBJ1-1, with D unresolved. The V end lost 7 bases, the J end lost 2 bases, and 5 bases lay between the germline ends. The germline V gene has CDR1 MNHEY and CDR2 SVGAGI. The CDR3 has 11 amino acids. This CDR3 is CASNSNTEAFF. The CDR3 nucleotides read TGTGCCAGCAACAGTAACACTGAAGCTTTCTTT.

This clonotype was counted a few times. This rearrangement joins TRBV25-1 to TRBJ2-7, with 8 bases matching TRBD1. Germline CDR1 and CDR2: MGHDK and SYGVNS. The CDR3 is 16 amino acids. V shed 3 bases and J 1 base; nucleotides not matched to a gene: 8. CDR3 loop: CASSDRRTGGSYEQYF. The DNA of the CDR3 is TGTGCCAGCAGTGATAGGCGTACAGGGGGTTCCTACGAGCAGTACTTC.

This clonotype was observed a handful of times. The CDR3 loop reads CASSWQGSSYEQYF. DNA of the CDR3: TGTGCCAGCAGCTGGCAGGGAAGCTCCTACGAGCAGTACTTC. The chain links TRBV7-2 to TRBJ2-7, with D perhaps matching TRBD1 (5 bases). The germline V gene has CDR1 SGHTA and CDR2 FQGNSA. This CDR3 is built from 14 residues. Trimming removed 4 bases from V and 0 bases from J, with 10 bases in between.

The chain carries TRBV11-3 and TRBJ1-1; no definite D call. The CDR3 length is 11 residues. Per the germline V gene, CDR1 is SGHNT and CDR2 is YENEEA. Trimming took 3 bases from V and 8 from J, leaving 7 bases between them. CDR3 DNA: TGTGCCAGCAGCTTTGCAGCAGAAGCTTTCTTT. Translating gives CASSFAAEAFF.